Listed below are T cell receptor beta chains from one sample, sequenced in a study of cytomegalovirus exposure and HLA in healthy donors. Sequencing was performed with immunoSEQ multiplex PCR; in TCRdb, only in-frame clones are kept and a portion is missing. This table holds some 200,000 clones, 12% found once. Sequencing was done on a sample of PBMCs. Source of these receptors: a man aged 50-60 years in good health and CMV-seropositive. Each CDR3 is given with its conserved first and last residue. D genes are given only for firm matches. Part of the rows lack a size; the others show once, few, many or a class for expanded clones.

TRBV11-2,TRBJ2-1,NA,NA,TGTGCCAGCAGCTTAGGACTAGTGGGTAACTCCTACAATGAGCAGTTCTTC,CASSLGLVGNSYNEQFF
TRBV6-6,TRBJ1-1,few,NA,TGTGCCAGCATCGGGGGTAACACTGAAGCTTTCTTT,CASIGGNTEAFF
TRBV5-1,TRBJ2-5,NA,TRBD2,TGCGCCAGCAGCTTGAGTGCGGGGGGCACACAAGAGACCCAGTACTTC,CASSLSAGGTQETQYF
TRBV6-1,TRBJ1-5,few,NA,TGTGCCAGCGGAGCGTTAAATCAGCCCCAGCATTTT,CASGALNQPQHF
TRBV27,TRBJ2-1,NA,NA,TGTGCCAGCAGTCCAGGGGTTTGGATCAATGAGCAGTTCTTC,CASSPGVWINEQFF
TRBV9,TRBJ2-5,NA,TRBD1,TGTGCCAGCAGCGCCCGGGACAGGGGTTGGGAGACCCAGTACTTC,CASSARDRGWETQYF
TRBV5-6,TRBJ1-6,NA,NA,TGTGCCAGCACCGTTGAGGGGGTTTATAATTCACCCCTCCACTTT,CASTVEGVYNSPLHF
TRBV5-1,TRBJ2-3,few,TRBD2,TGCGCCAGCAGCTCCACCGGGCGGGGGGCAGTCACAGATACGCAGTATTTT,CASSSTGRGAVTDTQYF
TRBV2,TRBJ2-3,few,TRBD2,TGTGCCAGCGAAAGAGATAGCGGGACGGGCACAGATACGCAGTATTTT,CASERDSGTGTDTQYF
TRBV12-2,TRBJ2-3,NA,NA,TGTGCAAGTCCCCCCGGAGCAGATACGCAGTATTTT,CASPPGADTQYF
TRBV5-8,TRBJ2-1,NA,NA,TGTGCCAGCAGCTTGCGGCAGGGGTTTTTGTACAATGAGCAGTTCTTC,CASSLRQGFLYNEQFF
TRBV27,TRBJ2-7,few,TRBD1,TGTGCCAGCAGTTTAACCGGGACAGTCTACGAGCAGTACTTC,CASSLTGTVYEQYF
TRBV7-2,TRBJ2-6,NA,TRBD1,TGTGCCAGCAGCTCAAGGACAGGGTGGACTGGGGCCAACGTCCTGACTTTC,CASSSRTGWTGANVLTF